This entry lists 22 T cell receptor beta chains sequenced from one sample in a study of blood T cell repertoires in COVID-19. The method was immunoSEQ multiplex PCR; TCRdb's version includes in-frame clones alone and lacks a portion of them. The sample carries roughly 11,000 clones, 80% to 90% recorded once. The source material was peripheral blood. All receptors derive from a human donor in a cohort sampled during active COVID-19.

The CDR3 bases are TGTGCCAGCAGGGGGAGTTTACAAGAGACCCAGTACTTC. Its translation: CASRGSLQETQYF. The chain is built from TRBV6-5 and TRBJ2-5, with D possibly matching TRBD2 (5 bases). The CDR3 runs to 13 residues. V shed 6 bases and J shed 2 bases, with 10 bases lying between them. The germline V gene has CDR1 MNHEY and CDR2 SVGAGI.

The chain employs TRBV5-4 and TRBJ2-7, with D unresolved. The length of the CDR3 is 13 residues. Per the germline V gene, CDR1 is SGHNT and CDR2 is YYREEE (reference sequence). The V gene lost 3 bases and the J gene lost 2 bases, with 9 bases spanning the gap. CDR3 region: CASSSTITYEQYF. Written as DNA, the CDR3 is TGTGCCAGCAGCTCGACAATTACCTACGAGCAGTACTTC. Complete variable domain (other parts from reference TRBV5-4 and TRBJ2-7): ETGVTQSPTHLIKTRGQQVTLRCSSQSGHNTVSWYQQALGQGPQFIFQYYREEENGRGNFPPRFSGLQFPNYSSELNVNALELDDSALYLCASSSTITYEQYFGPGTRLTVT.

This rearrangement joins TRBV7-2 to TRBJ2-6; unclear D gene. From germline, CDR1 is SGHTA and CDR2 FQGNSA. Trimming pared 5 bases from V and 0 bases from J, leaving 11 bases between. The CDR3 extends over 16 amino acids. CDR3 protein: CASSPPKLSGANVLTF. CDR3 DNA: TGTGCCAGCAGCCCCCCAAAGCTCTCTGGGGCCAACGTCCTGACTTTC.

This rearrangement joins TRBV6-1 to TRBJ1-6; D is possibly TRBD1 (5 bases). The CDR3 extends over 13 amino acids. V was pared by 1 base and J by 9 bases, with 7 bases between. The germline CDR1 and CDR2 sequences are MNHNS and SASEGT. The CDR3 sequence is CASSEVGGSPLHF. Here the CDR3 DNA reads TGTGCCAGCAGTGAAGTCGGGGGTTCACCCCTCCACTTT.

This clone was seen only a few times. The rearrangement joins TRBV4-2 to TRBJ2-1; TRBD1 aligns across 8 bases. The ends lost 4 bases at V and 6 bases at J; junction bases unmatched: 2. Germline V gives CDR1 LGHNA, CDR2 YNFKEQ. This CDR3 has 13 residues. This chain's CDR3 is CASSRTGGNEQFF. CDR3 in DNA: TGTGCCAGCAGCCGAACAGGGGGCAATGAGCAGTTCTTC.

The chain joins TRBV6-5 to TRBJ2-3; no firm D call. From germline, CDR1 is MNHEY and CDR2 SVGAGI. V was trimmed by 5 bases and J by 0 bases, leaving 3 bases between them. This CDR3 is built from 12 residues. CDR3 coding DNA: TGTGCCAGCAGTCAGAGCACAGATACGCAGTATTTT. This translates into CASSQSTDTQYF.

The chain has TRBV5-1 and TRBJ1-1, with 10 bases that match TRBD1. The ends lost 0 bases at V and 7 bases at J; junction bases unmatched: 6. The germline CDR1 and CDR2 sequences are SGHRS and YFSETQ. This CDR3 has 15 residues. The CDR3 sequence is CASSLELGQGSEAFF. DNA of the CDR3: TGCGCCAGCAGCTTGGAGCTGGGACAGGGGAGTGAAGCTTTCTTT.

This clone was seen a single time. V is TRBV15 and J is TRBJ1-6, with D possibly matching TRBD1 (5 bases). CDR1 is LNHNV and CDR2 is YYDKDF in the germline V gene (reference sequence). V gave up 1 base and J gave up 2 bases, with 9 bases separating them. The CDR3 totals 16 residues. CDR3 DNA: TGTGCCACCAGCAGAGGAAGCAGGGCCTATAATTCACCCCTCCACTTT. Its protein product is CATSRGSRAYNSPLHF.

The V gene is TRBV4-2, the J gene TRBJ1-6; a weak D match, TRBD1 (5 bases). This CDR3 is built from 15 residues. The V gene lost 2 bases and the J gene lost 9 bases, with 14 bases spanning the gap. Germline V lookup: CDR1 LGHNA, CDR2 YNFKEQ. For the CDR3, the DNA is TGTGCCAGCAGCCAAATGAGTGGGGGGAGTTCACCCCTCCACTTT. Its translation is CASSQMSGGSSPLHF.

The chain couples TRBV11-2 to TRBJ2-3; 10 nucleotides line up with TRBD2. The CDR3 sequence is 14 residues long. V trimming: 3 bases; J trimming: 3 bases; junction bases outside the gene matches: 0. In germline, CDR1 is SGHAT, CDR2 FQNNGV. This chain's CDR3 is CASSFSGGTDTQYF. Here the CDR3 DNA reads TGTGCCAGCAGCTTTAGCGGGGGGACAGATACGCAGTATTTT.

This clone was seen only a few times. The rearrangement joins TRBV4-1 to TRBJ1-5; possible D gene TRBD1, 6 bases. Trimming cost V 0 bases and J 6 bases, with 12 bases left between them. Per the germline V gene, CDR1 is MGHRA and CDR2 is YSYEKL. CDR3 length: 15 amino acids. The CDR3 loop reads CASSQDLGGVQPQHF. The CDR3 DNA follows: TGCGCCAGCAGCCAAGATCTAGGGGGAGTTCAGCCCCAGCATTTT.

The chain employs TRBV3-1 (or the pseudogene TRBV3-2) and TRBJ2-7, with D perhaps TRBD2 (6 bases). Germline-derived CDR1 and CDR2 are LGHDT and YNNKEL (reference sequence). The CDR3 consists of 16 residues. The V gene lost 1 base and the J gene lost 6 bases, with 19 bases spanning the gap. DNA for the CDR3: TGTGCCAGCAGCCAAGGGGCGGGGTCGATAAATGGCGAGCAGTACTTC. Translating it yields CASSQGAGSINGEQYF.

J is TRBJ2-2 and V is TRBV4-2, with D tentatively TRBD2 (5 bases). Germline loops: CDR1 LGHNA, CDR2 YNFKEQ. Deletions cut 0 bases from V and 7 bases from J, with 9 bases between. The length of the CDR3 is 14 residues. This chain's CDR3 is CASSQDMRDGELFF. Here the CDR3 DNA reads TGTGCCAGCAGCCAAGATATGAGGGACGGGGAGCTGTTTTTT.

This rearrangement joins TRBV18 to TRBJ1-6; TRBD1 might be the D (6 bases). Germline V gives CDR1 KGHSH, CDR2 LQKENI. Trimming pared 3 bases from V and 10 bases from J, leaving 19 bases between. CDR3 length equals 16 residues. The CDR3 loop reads CASSPTGSTATSPLHF. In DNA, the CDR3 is TGTGCCAGCTCACCCACAGGGTCCACCGCGACCTCACCCCTCCACTTT.

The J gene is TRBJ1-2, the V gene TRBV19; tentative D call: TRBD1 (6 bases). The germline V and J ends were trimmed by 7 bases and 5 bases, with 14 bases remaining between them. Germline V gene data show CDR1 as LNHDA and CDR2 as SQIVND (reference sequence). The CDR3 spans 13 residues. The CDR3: CASTYLTGYGYTF. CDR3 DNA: TGTGCCAGTACGTATTTGACAGGTTATGGCTACACCTTC.

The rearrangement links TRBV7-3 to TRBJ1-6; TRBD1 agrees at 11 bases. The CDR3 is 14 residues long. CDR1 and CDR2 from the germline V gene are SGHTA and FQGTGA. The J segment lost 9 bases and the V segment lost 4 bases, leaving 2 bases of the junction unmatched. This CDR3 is CASSSGTGGSPLHF. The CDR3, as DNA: TGTGCCAGCAGCTCCGGGACAGGGGGTTCACCCCTCCACTTT.

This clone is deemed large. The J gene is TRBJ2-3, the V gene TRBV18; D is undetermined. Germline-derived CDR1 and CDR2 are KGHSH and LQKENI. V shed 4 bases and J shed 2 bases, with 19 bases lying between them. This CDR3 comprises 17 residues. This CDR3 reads CASSHGGQLPVTDTQYF. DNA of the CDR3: TGTGCCAGCTCACACGGCGGTCAACTACCCGTCACAGATACGCAGTATTTT. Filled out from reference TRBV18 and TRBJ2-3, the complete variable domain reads NAGVMQNPRHLVRRRGQEARLRCSPMKGHSHVYWYRQLPEEGLKFMVYLQKENIIDESGMPKERFSAEFPKEGPSILRIQQVVRGDSAAYFCASSHGGQLPVTDTQYFGPGTRLTVL.

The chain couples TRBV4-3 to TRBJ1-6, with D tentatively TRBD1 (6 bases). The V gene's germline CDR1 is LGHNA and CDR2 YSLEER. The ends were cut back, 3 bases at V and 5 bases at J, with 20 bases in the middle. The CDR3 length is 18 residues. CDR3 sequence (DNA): TGCGCCAGCAGCCAGGAGAGACAGGCCCAATTCAATAATTCACCCCTCCACTTT. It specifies CASSQERQAQFNNSPLHF.

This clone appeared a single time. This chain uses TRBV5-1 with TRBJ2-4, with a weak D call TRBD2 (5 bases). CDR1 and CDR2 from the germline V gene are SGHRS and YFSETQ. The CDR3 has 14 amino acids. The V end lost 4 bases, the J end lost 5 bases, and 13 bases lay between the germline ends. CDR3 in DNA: TGCGCCAGCAGCCCACCCGGGGAGCAAAACATTCAGTACTTC. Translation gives CASSPPGEQNIQYF.

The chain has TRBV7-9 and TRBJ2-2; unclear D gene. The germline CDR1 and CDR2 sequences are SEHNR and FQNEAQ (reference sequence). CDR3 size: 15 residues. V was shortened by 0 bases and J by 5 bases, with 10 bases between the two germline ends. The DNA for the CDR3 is TGTGCCAGCAGCTTAGCATCCGCCGGGACCGGGGAGCTGTTTTTT. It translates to CASSLASAGTGELFF.

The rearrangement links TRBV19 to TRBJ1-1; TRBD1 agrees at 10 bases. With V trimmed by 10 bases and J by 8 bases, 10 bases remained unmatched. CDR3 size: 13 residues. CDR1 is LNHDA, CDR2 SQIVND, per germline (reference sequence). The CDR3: CAIRLGQGGEAFF. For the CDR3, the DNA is TGTGCCATCCGACTCGGACAGGGGGGAGAAGCTTTCTTT.

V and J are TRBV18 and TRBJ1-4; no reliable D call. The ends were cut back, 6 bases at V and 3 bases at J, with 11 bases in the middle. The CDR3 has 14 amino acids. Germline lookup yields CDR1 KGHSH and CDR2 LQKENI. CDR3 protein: CASSPNRANEKLFF. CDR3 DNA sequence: TGTGCCAGCTCCCCGAACCGGGCTAATGAAAAACTGTTTTTT.